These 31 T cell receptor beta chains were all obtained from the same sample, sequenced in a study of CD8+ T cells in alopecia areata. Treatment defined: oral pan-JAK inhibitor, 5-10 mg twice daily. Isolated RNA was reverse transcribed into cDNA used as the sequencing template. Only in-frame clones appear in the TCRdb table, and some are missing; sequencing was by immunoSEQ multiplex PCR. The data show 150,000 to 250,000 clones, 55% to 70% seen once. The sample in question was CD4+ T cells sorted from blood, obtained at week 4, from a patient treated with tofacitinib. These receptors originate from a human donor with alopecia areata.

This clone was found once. The CDR3 coding sequence is TGTGCCAGCAGTTGGGGAAAACTGTTTTTT. This translates into CASSWGKLFF. The gene calls are TRBV6-5 and TRBJ1-4; D is ambiguous. Trimming cost V 4 bases and J 10 bases, with 4 bases left between them. Looked up from germline, CDR1 is MNHEY and CDR2 is SVGAGI. The CDR3 extends over 10 amino acids.

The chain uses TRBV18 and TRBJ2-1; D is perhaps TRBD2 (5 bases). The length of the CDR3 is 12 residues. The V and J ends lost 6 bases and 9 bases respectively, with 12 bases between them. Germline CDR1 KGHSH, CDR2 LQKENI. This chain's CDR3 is CASSPTGSEQFF. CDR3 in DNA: TGTGCCAGCTCCCCGACGGGGAGTGAGCAGTTCTTC.

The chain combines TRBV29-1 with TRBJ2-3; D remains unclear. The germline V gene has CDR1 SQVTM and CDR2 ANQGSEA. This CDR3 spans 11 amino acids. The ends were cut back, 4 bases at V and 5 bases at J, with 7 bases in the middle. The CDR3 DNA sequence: TGCAGCGTTGGGGTTGGAGATACGCAGTATTTT. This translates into CSVGVGDTQYF.

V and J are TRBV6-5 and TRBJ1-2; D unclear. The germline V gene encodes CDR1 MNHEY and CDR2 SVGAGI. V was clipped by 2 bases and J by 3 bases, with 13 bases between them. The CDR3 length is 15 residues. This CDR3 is CASSYLRNPDYGYTF. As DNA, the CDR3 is TGTGCCAGCAGTTACCTCCGGAACCCTGACTATGGCTACACCTTC.

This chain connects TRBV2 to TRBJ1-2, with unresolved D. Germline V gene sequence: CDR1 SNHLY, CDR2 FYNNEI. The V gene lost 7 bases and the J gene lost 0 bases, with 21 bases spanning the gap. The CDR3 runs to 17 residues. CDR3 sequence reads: CASMSLAGALPNYGYTF. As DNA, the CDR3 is TGTGCCAGCATGAGCCTCGCCGGCGCGTTGCCTAACTATGGCTACACCTTC.

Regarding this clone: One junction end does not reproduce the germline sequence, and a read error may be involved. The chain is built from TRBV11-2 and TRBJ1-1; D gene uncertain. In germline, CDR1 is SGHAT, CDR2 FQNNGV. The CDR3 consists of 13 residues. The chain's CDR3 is CASSLPDGSEAFF. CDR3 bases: TGTGCCAGCAGCTTACCAGACGGATCTGAGGCTTTCTTT.

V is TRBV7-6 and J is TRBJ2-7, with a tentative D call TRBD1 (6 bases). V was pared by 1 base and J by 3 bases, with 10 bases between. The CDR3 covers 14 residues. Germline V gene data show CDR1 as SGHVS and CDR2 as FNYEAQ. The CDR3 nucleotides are TGTGCCAGCAGCTTAGAAGGGGGTGGCTACGAGCAGTACTTC. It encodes CASSLEGGGYEQYF.

CDR3 protein: CSVVGQGLSYEQYF. The CDR3 coding sequence is TGCAGCGTTGTGGGACAGGGACTCTCCTACGAGCAGTACTTC. The gene calls are TRBV29-1 and TRBJ2-7; 9 nucleotides align to TRBD1. Germline CDR1 and CDR2: SQVTM and ANQGSEA. CDR3 length: 14 amino acids. Trimming removed 4 bases from V and 0 bases from J; junction bases left unmatched: 4.

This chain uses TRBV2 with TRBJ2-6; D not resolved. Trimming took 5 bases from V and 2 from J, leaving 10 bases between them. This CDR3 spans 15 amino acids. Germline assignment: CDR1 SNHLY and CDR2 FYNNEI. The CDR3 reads CASSRDAAGANVLTF. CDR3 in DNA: TGTGCCAGCAGTCGAGACGCCGCTGGGGCCAACGTCCTGACTTTC. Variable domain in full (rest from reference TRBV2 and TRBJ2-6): EPEVTQTPSHQVTQMGQEVILRCVPISNHLYFYWYRQILGQKVEFLVSFYNNEISEKSEIFDDQFSVERPDGSNFTLKIRSTKLEDSAMYFCASSRDAAGANVLTFGAGSRLTVL.

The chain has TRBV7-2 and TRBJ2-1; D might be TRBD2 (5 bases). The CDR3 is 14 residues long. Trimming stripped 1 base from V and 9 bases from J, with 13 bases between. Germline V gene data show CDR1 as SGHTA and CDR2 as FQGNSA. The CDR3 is CASSLGKVRGEQFF. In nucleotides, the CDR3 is TGTGCCAGCAGCTTAGGAAAGGTACGGGGTGAGCAGTTCTTC.

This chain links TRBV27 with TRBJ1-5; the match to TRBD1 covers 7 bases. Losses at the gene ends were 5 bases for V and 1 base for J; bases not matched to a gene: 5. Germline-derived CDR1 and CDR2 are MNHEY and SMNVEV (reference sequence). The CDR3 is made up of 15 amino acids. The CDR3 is CASSGFRGSNQPQHF. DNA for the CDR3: TGTGCCAGCAGTGGGTTCAGGGGGAGCAATCAGCCCCAGCATTTT.

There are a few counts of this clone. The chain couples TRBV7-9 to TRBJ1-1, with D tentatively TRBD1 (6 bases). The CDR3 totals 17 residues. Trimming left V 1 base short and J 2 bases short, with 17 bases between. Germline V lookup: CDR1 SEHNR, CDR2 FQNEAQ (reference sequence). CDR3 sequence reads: CASSLVGRGASNTEAFF. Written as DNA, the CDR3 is TGTGCCAGCAGCTTAGTTGGCAGGGGCGCCTCCAACACTGAAGCTTTCTTT. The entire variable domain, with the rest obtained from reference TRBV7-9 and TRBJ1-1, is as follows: DTGVSQNPRHKITKRGQNVTFRCDPISEHNRLYWYRQTLGQGPEFLTYFQNEAQLEKSRLLSDRFSAERPKGSFSTLEIQRTEQGDSAMYLCASSLVGRGASNTEAFFGQGTRLTVV.

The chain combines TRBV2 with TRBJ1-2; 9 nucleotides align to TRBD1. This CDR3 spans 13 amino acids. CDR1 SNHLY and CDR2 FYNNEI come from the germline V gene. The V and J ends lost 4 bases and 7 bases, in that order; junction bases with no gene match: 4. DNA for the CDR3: TGTGCCAGCAGTGGGGGACAGGGCACTGGCTACACCTTC. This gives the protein CASSGGQGTGYTF.

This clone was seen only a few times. The CDR3, as DNA: TGTGCCAGCAGCTTACCCCCGGGAGAGTTTCCACCCCTCCACTTT. Translating gives CASSLPPGEFPPLHF. The genes are TRBV7-8 and TRBJ1-6; D is uncertain. Germline-derived CDR1 and CDR2 are SGHVS and FQNEAQ. Trimming cost V 2 bases and J 11 bases, with 16 bases left between them. The CDR3 loop spans 15 amino acids.

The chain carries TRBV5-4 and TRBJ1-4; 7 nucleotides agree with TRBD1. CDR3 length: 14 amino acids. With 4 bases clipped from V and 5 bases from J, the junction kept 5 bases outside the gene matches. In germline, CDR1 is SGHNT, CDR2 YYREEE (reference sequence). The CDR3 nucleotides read TGTGCCAGCAGCGTGGGACAGCGAAATGAAAAACTGTTTTTT. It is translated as CASSVGQRNEKLFF.

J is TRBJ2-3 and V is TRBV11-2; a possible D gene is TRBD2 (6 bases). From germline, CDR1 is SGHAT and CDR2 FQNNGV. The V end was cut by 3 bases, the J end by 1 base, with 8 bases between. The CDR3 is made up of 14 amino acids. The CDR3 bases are TGTGCCAGCAGCTTCGGGACTGGCACAGATACGCAGTATTTT. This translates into CASSFGTGTDTQYF.

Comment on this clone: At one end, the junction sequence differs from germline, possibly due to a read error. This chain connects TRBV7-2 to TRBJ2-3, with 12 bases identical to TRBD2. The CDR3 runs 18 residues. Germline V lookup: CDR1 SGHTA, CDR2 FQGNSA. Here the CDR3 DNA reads TGTGCCAGCAGTTTAGTCCTAGCGGGGGGGCTTGGATCAGATACGCAGTATTTT. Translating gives CASSLVLAGGLGSDTQYF.

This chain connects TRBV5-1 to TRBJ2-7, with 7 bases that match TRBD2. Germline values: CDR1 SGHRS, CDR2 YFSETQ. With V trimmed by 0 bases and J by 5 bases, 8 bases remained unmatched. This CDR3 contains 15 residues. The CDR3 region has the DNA TGCGCCAGCAGCTTGGAAGGGAGGGCCTGGAACGAGCAGTACTTC. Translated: CASSLEGRAWNEQYF. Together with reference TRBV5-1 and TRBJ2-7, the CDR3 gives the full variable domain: KAGVTQTPRYLIKTRGQQVTLSCSPISGHRSVSWYQQTPGQGLQFLFEYFSETQRNKGNFPGRFSGRQFSNSRSEMNVSTLELGDSALYLCASSLEGRAWNEQYFGPGTRLTVT.

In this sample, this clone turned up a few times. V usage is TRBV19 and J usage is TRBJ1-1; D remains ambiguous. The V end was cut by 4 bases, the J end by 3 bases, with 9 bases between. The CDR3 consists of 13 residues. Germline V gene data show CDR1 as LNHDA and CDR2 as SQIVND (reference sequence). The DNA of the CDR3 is TGTGCCAGTAGTACACACCTAGACACTGAAGCTTTCTTT. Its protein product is CASSTHLDTEAFF.

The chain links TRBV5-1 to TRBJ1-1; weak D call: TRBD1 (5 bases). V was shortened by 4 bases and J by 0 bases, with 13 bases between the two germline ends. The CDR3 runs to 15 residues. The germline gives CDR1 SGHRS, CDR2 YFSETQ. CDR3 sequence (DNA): TGCGCCAGCAGCCAGGGACCTACACTGAACACTGAAGCTTTCTTT. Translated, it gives CASSQGPTLNTEAFF.

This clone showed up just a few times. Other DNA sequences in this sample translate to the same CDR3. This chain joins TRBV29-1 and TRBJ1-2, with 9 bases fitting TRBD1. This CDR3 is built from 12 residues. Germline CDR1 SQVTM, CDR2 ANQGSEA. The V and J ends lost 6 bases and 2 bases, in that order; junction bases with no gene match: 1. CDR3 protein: CSVGTGNYGYTF. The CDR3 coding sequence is TGCAGCGTCGGGACAGGGAACTATGGCTACACCTTC.

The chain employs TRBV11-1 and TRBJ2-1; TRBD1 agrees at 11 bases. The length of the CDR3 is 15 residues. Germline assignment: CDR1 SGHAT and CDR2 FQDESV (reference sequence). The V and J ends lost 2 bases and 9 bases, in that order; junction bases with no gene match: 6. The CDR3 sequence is CASSLLGQGAGEQFF. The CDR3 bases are TGTGCCAGCAGCTTATTAGGACAGGGGGCAGGTGAGCAGTTCTTC.

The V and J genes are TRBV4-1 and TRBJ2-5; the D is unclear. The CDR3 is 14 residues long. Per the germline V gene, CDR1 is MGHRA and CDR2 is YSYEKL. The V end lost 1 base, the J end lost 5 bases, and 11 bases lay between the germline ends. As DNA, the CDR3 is TGCGCCAGCAGCCAAGGCGTTGGATGGGAGACCCAGTACTTC. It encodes CASSQGVGWETQYF.

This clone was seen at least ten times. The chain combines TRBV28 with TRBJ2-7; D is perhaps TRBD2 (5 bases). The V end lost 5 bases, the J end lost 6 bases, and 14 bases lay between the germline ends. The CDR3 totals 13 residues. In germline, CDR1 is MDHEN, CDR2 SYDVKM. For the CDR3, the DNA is TGTGCCAGCAGTCAGATGCGTCGGGGCGAGCAGTACTTC. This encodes CASSQMRRGEQYF.

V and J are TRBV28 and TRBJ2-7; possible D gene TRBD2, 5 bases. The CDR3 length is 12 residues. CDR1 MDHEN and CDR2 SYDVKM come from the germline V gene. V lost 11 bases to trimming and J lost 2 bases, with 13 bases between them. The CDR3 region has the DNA TGTGCCTGCGGAGAGGGCCCCTACGAGCAGTACTTC. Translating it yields CACGEGPYEQYF.

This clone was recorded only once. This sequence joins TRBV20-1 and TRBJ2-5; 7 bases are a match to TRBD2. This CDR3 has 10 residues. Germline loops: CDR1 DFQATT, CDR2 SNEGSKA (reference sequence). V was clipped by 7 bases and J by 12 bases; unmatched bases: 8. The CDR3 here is CSVLTSIEYF. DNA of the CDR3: TGCAGTGTCCTGACTAGCATAGAGTACTTC.

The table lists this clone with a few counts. CDR3 DNA sequence: TGCGCCAGCAGCTCTCGGCGGGGGGGCTATGAGACCCAGTACTTC. Its translation is CASSSRRGGYETQYF. The genes are TRBV5-1 and TRBJ2-5, with 9 bases that match TRBD2. CDR1 and CDR2 from the germline V gene are SGHRS and YFSETQ. CDR3 size: 15 residues. The V gene end was trimmed by 3 bases and the J gene end by 5 bases; junction bases not matched to a gene: 8.

Here the CDR3 reads CSVEVAYEQYF. The CDR3 coding sequence is TGCAGCGTTGAAGTGGCCTACGAGCAGTACTTC. V is TRBV29-1 and J is TRBJ2-7; D call uncertain. Germline V gene sequence: CDR1 SQVTM, CDR2 ANQGSEA. There are 11 residues in the CDR3. Trimming shortened V by 1 base and J by 2 bases, and 3 bases separated the two germline ends.

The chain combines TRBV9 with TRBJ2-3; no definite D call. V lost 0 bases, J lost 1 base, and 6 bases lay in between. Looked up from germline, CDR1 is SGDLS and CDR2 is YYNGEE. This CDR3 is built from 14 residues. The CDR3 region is CASSVDPRTDTQYF. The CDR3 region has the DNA TGTGCCAGCAGCGTAGACCCCCGCACAGATACGCAGTATTTT.

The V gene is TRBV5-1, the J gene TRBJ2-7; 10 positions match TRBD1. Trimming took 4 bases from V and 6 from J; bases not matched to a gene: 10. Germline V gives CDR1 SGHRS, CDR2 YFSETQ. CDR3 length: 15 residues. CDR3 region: CASSPGDRGLSEQYF. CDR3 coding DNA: TGCGCCAGCAGCCCCGGGGACAGGGGCCTCTCCGAGCAGTACTTC.

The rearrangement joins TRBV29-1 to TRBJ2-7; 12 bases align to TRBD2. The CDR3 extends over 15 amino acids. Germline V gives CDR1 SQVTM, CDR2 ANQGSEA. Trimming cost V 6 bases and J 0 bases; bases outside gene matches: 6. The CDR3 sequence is CSVYLLAGGSYEQYF. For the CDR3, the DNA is TGCAGCGTCTACTTACTAGCGGGGGGCTCCTACGAGCAGTACTTC.